The TCR beta chain described here comes from a study of shared clonotypes between healthy human individuals. Assay: immunoSEQ multiplex PCR; the TCRdb copy retains only in-frame clones and omits some. The sample contains nearly 2 million clones, roughly 94% of which appear only once. Naive CD8 cells were CD45RO-negative, positively selected for CCR7, excluding terminally differentiated effector memory CD45RA+ cells. Notes on the study in general: Among the subsets, naive ones generally showed larger estimated richness than memory ones. Incomplete sequencing of sorted subsets was indicated by rarefaction despite large depth.

Note on this clone: The antigen is unknown.

There are 14 residues in the CDR3. Per germline, CDR1 PRHDT and CDR2 FYEKMQ (reference sequence). The ends were cut back, 5 bases at V and 5 bases at J, with 16 bases in the middle. The clonotype originates from a man aged 18 to 29 in good health. The sequenced sample consisted of naive CD8+ T cells sorted from blood. The chain couples TRBV13 to TRBJ2-7, with a tentative D call TRBD1 (6 bases). This CDR3 is CASSKTGTLNEQYF. The DNA for the CDR3 is TGTGCCAGCAGCAAGACCGGGACACTAAACGAGCAGTACTTC.